This T cell receptor beta chain was retrieved from a study of T cells after posttransplantation cyclophosphamide. The data were produced by immunoSEQ multiplex PCR, yet TCRdb's version contains in-frame clones alone and is incomplete. This table has around 47,000 clones, 85% to 95% appearing once. The germline gives CDR1 LGHNA, CDR2 YNFKEQ. Losses at the gene ends were 2 bases for V and 5 bases for J; bases not matched to a gene: 5. This CDR3 has 17 residues. The V call is TRBV4-2, the J call TRBJ2-2; TRBD2 matches 13 bases. The specimen was PBMCs. The TCR originated in a woman aged 25 to 39 in good health and a related stem cell transplant donor. CDR3 in amino acids: CASSQPGTSGVTGELFF. For the CDR3, the DNA is TGTGCCAGCAGCCAACCCGGGACTAGCGGGGTTACCGGGGAGCTGTTTTTT.